The 17 T cell receptor beta chains in this list originate from one sample, sequenced in a study of beta chain features in type 1 diabetes. Regarding the study as a whole: For Type 1 diabetes patients, all four CD4+ subsets carried TCRB CDR3s that were moderately but significantly shorter.

cDNA synthesis used the whole RNA isolate, giving expressed TCRB sequences. Profiling relied on immunoSEQ multiplex PCR, and the TCRdb table lists in-frame clones only, not all of them. The repertoire holds some 150,000 clones, with 10% to 15% as singletons. These receptors lack a known antigen. The sequenced sample was central memory CD4+ T cells from blood. The receptor source for this set is a young man with type 1 diabetes.

This clone has only a few counts. The chain couples TRBV30 to TRBJ1-1; no firm D call. CDR3 size: 13 residues. V shed 3 bases and J shed 2 bases, with 10 bases lying between them. From germline, CDR1 is GTSNPN and CDR2 SVGIG (reference sequence). The CDR3 is CAWRKTPNTEAFF. The CDR3 region has the DNA TGTGCCTGGAGGAAGACTCCCAACACTGAAGCTTTCTTT.

The V and J genes are TRBV4-1 and TRBJ2-1; 9 bases agree with TRBD2. The CDR3 runs 15 residues. Germline V gene lookup returns CDR1 MGHRA and CDR2 YSYEKL. Trimming cost V 1 base and J 8 bases; bases outside gene matches: 6. The CDR3 sequence is CASSQVGSGGYEQFF. As DNA, the CDR3 is TGCGCCAGCAGCCAAGTTGGTAGCGGGGGATATGAGCAGTTCTTC.

This clone was counted at least ten times. The V and J genes are TRBV28 and TRBJ2-3; D is unresolved. Germline values: CDR1 MDHEN, CDR2 SYDVKM. The ends were cut back, 4 bases at V and 2 bases at J, with 4 bases in the middle. The CDR3 covers 12 residues. In DNA, the CDR3 is TGTGCCAGCAGTTCCAACACAGATACGCAGTATTTT. Its translation: CASSSNTDTQYF.

This clone was counted a few times. An end of the junction does not agree with germline; a read error may underlie this. The genes are TRBV27 and TRBJ1-2; D is ambiguous. The CDR3 extends over 8 amino acids. Germline V lookup: CDR1 MNHEY, CDR2 SMNVEV (reference sequence). Here the CDR3 DNA reads TGTGCCAGCTTTGGTTATGGCTTC. Its protein product is CASFGYGF.

The sample holds a few counts of this clone. This sequence joins TRBV4-2 and TRBJ2-3; D possibly corresponds to TRBD2 (5 bases). Trimming took 7 bases from V and 6 from J, leaving 20 bases between them. CDR3 length: 15 amino acids. Per germline, CDR1 LGHNA and CDR2 YNFKEQ. The CDR3 nucleotides are TGTGCCAGCACCGATGGAAGTTTCGGGGAGGATACGCAGTATTTT. Protein: CASTDGSFGEDTQYF.

In its sample, this clone was seen a few times. The J gene is TRBJ1-1, the V gene TRBV11-2; unclear D gene. The V and J ends lost 5 bases and 0 bases respectively, with 7 bases between them. Germline V CDR1 and CDR2: SGHAT, FQNNGV. CDR3 length equals 13 residues. The CDR3 protein is CASSHELNTEAFF. The CDR3 bases are TGTGCCAGCAGCCACGAGTTGAACACTGAAGCTTTCTTT.

The chain carries TRBV6-1 and TRBJ2-3; TRBD2 matches at 8 bases. Germline assignment: CDR1 MNHNS and CDR2 SASEGT. The CDR3 contains 13 residues. The V and J ends lost 7 bases and 6 bases, in that order; junction bases with no gene match: 6. The CDR3 protein is CASKDSGVDTQYF. In DNA form, the CDR3 reads TGTGCCAGCAAGGATAGCGGGGTTGATACGCAGTATTTT.

This clone was counted between two and nine times. V is TRBV11-2 and J is TRBJ2-7; D unclear. The CDR3 totals 14 residues. Deletions cut 0 bases from V and 1 base from J, with 7 bases between. CDR1 and CDR2 (germline): SGHAT, FQNNGV. CDR3: CASSLEWRSYEQYF. In nucleotides, the CDR3 is TGTGCCAGCAGCTTAGAGTGGCGGTCCTACGAGCAGTACTTC.

The chain combines TRBV11-1 with TRBJ2-3; D ambiguous. Deletions cut 2 bases from V and 4 bases from J, with 4 bases between. CDR1 is SGHAT, CDR2 FQDESV, per germline (reference sequence). CDR3 length equals 12 residues. This chain's CDR3 is CASSLTSDTQYF. The CDR3 nucleotides are TGTGCCAGCAGCTTAACTTCAGATACGCAGTATTTT.

This chain joins TRBV30 and TRBJ1-2; TRBD1 matches at 11 bases. From germline, CDR1 is GTSNPN and CDR2 SVGIG (reference sequence). There are 14 residues in the CDR3. V shed 1 base, J shed 9 bases, and the junction held 7 bases outside the gene matches. The CDR3 region has the DNA TGTGCCTGGAGTGACCGGACAGGGGGCGGTAGCTACACCTTC. Translating it yields CAWSDRTGGGSYTF.

V is TRBV6-5 and J is TRBJ2-3; D remains ambiguous. Per the germline V gene, CDR1 is MNHEY and CDR2 is SVGAGI. V was trimmed by 4 bases and J by 5 bases, leaving 10 bases between them. The CDR3 is made up of 13 amino acids. The chain's CDR3 is CASSSPHGDTQYF. CDR3 nucleotide sequence: TGTGCCAGCAGTTCTCCCCATGGAGATACGCAGTATTTT.

This clone was recorded a few times. The CDR3 is CASSQDPPLAPQFF. The CDR3, as DNA: TGTGCCAGCAGCCAAGATCCGCCCCTGGCGCCACAGTTCTTC. This sequence joins TRBV4-2 and TRBJ2-1; D gene ambiguous. Germline values: CDR1 LGHNA, CDR2 YNFKEQ. V was clipped by 0 bases and J by 13 bases, with 16 bases between them. This CDR3 has 14 amino acids.

A few counts support this clone. The chain is built from TRBV4-1 and TRBJ2-2; D remains ambiguous. CDR1 is MGHRA and CDR2 is YSYEKL in the germline V gene. V was trimmed by 4 bases and J by 2 bases, leaving 11 bases between them. This CDR3 spans 15 amino acids. The CDR3 DNA follows: TGCGCCAGCAGCCTTGGCAGCTTAAACACCGGGGAGCTGTTTTTT. Encoded protein: CASSLGSLNTGELFF.

In its sample, this clone was seen many times. Other DNA sequences within the sample encode an identical CDR3. This sequence joins TRBV4-1 and TRBJ2-6; D possibly corresponds to TRBD2 (6 bases). The CDR3 extends over 15 amino acids. Trimming took 4 bases from V and 2 from J, leaving 9 bases between them. Germline lookup yields CDR1 MGHRA and CDR2 YSYEKL. DNA of the CDR3: TGCGCCAGCAGCCCCCGGGAGACTGGGGCCAACGTCCTGACTTTC. Its translation is CASSPRETGANVLTF.

V usage is TRBV6-1 and J usage is TRBJ1-2; D is uncertain. This CDR3 is built from 14 residues. The ends were cut back, 6 bases at V and 2 bases at J, with 13 bases in the middle. Per germline, CDR1 MNHNS and CDR2 SASEGT. In nucleotides, the CDR3 is TGTGCCAGCAGAACCCCGACCGCGAACTATGGCTACACCTTC. Residues: CASRTPTANYGYTF.

The chain has TRBV7-9 and TRBJ2-1; 7 bases are a match to TRBD1. This CDR3 comprises 13 residues. Germline V gives CDR1 SEHNR, CDR2 FQNEAQ (reference sequence). V gave up 6 bases and J gave up 5 bases; unmatched junction bases: 4. The CDR3 coding sequence is TGTGCCAGCAGAGCCACAGGGGACAATGAGCAGTTCTTC. Protein sequence: CASRATGDNEQFF.

This clone was counted only a few times. The CDR3 loop reads CASSVEGDPRGETQYF. CDR3 bases: TGTGCCAGCAGCGTAGAGGGAGACCCTCGGGGGGAGACCCAGTACTTC. V usage is TRBV9 and J usage is TRBJ2-5; maybe TRBD2 (6 bases). Germline V gene data show CDR1 as SGDLS and CDR2 as YYNGEE. The CDR3 extends over 16 amino acids. The V gene lost 0 bases and the J gene lost 5 bases, with 17 bases spanning the gap.